The source of this TCR beta chain is a study of blood T cells in healthy people across ages. Study-level points and caveats: Strong correlation was found linking TCR beta diversity to naive T cell percentage. Per million T cells, TCR beta diversity dropped about linearly as age rose. Naive CD4+ cell counts and diversity both ran higher in long-lived than in aged donors.

V lost 4 bases to trimming and J lost 7 bases; unmatched junction nucleotides: 8. In germline, CDR1 is GTSNPN, CDR2 SVGIG (reference sequence). This CDR3 contains 14 residues. As regards this clonotype: Its antigen remains unknown.

The amount of total RNA extracted per sample was at least 6 micrograms. Through a sample-barcoded 5' primer and a J-beta primer mix, a second PCR was run for roughly 6 to 12 cycles. TCRdb called the 5' RACE reads again in MiXCR, with one record for every CDR3 protein. The data contain hundreds of thousands of distinct CDR3 sequences, 25% to 30% of them singletons. V usage is TRBV30 and J usage is TRBJ2-1; the match to TRBD2 covers 9 bases. Sequencing was performed on blood. The TCR comes from an elderly woman in good health. CDR3 amino acids: CAWMPGTSRNEQFF. The CDR3 DNA is TGTGCCTGGATGCCCGGGACTAGCCGTAATGAGCAGTTCTTC.